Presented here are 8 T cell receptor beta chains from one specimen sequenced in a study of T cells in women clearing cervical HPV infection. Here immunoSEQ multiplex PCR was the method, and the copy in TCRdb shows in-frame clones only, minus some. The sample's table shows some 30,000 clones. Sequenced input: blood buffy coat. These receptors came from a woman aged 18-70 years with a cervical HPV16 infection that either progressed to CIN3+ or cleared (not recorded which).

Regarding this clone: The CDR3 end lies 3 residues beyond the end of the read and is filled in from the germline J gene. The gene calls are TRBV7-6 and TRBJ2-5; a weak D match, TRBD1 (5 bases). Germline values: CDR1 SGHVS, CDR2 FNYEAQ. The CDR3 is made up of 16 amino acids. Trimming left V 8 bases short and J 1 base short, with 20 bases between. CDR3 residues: CASSLRGRRFQETQYF. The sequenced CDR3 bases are TGTGCCAGCTCGTTAAGGGGCAGGCGTTTCCAAGAGACC.

The CDR3 loop reads CAWSGGTGGYSNQPQYF. The covered CDR3 bases are TGTGCCTGGAGTGGGGGGACAGGGGGTTATAGCAATCAGCCG. The chain recombines TRBV30 with TRBJ2-3, with 11 bases that match TRBD1. Sequencing ends 3 residues short of the CDR3 end; the germline J gene provides the rest. Germline CDR1 reads GTSNPN; CDR2 reads SVGIG (reference sequence). This CDR3 has 17 amino acids.

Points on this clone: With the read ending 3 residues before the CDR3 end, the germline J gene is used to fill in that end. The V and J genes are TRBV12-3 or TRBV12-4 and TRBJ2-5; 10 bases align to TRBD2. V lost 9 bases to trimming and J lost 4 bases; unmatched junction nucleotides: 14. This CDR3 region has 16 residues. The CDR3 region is CASTLSIRLAGETQYF. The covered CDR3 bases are TGTGCCAGTACATTATCCATACGACTAGCGGGAGAGACC.

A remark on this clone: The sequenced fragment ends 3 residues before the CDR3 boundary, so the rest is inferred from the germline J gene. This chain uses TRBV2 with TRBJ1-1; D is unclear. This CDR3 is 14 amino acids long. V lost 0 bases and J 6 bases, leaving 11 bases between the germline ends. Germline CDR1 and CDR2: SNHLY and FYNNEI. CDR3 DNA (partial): TGTGCCAGCAGTGAAGCCTTCCGAACTGCTGAA. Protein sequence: CASSEAFRTAE. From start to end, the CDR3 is CASSEAFRTAEAFF.

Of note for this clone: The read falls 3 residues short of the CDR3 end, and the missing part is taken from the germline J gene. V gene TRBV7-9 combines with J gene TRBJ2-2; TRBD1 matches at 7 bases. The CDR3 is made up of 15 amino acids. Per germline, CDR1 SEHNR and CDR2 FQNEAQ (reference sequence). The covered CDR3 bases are TGTGCCAGCAGCTTAGAAACAGGGGTTAATTCACCG. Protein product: CASSLETGVNSP. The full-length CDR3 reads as CASSLETGVNSPLFF.

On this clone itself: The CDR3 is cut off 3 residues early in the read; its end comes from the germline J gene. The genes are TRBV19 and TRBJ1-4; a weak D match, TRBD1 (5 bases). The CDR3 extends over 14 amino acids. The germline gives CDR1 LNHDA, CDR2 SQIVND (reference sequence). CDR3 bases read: TGTGCCAGTAGTATAGTCGGGGGGACTTCACCA. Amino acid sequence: CASSIVGGTSP. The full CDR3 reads CASSIVGGTSPLFF.

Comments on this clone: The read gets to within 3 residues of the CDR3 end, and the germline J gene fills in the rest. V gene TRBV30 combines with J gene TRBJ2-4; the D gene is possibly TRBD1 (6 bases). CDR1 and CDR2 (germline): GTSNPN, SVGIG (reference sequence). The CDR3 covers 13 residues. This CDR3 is CAWDGTRNYGQYF. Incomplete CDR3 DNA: TGTGCCTGGGACGGGACACGAAACTATGGT.

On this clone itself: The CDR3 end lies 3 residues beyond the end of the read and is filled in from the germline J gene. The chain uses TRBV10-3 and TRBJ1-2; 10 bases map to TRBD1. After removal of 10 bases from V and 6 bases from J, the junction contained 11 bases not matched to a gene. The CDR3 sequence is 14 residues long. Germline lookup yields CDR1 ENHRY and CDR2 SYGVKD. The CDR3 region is CATRRTGGLDGYTF. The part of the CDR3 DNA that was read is TGTGCCACTAGGAGGACAGGGGGATTGGATGGC.